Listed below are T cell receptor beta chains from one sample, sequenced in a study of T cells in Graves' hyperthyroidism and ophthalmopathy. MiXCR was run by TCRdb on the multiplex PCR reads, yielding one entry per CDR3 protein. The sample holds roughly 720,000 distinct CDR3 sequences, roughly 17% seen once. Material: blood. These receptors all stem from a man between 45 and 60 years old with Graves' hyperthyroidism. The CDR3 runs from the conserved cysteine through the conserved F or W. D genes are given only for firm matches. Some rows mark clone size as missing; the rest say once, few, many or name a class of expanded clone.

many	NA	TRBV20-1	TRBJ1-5	CSARRDTNQPQHF	TGCAGTGCCCGCCGGGACACAAATCAGCCCCAGCATTTT
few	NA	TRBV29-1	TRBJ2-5	CSQGGKETQYF	TGCAGCCAGGGGGGGAAAGAGACCCAGTACTTC
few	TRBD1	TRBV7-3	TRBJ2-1	CASSITGGSYNEQFF	TGTGCCAGCAGTATTACAGGGGGCTCCTACAATGAGCAGTTCTTC
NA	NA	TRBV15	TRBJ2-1	CATSRTARRADNEQFF	TGTGCCACCAGCAGAACCGCGAGGCGGGCCGACAATGAGCAGTTCTTC
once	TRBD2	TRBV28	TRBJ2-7	CASSSWGTSGSYEQYF	TGTGCCAGCAGTTCATGGGGGACTAGCGGAAGTTACGAGCAGTACTTC
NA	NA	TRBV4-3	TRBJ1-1	CASSQEGANTEAFF	TGCGCCAGCAGCCAAGAAGGAGCGAACACTGAAGCTTTCTTT
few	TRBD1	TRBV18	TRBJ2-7	CASSRQGYSYEQYF	TGTGCCAGCTCCCGACAGGGATACTCCTACGAGCAGTACTTC
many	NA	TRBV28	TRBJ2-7	CASSFWRTSSYEQYF	TGTGCCAGCAGTTTCTGGCGGACGAGCTCCTACGAGCAGTACTTC
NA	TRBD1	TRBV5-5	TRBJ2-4	CASSLQTGGNIQYF	TGTGCCAGCAGCCTCCAGACAGGGGGAAACATTCAGTACTTC
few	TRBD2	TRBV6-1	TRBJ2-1	CATKSGRVVNEQFF	TGTGCCACCAAGAGCGGGAGAGTAGTCAATGAGCAGTTCTTC
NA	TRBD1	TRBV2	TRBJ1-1	CASRGTGGSSEAFF	TGTGCCAGCAGGGGGACAGGGGGGAGCTCTGAAGCTTTCTTT
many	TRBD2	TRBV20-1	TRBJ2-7	CSAAKIPSGRAYEQYF	TGCAGTGCTGCCAAGATCCCTAGCGGGAGGGCCTACGAGCAGTACTTC
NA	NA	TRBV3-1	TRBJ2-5	CASSQGGIEETQYF	TGTGCCAGCAGCCAAGGAGGGATTGAAGAGACCCAGTACTTC
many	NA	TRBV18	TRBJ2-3	CASSPPVSTDTQYF	TGTGCCAGCTCACCTCCGGTTAGCACAGATACGCAGTATTTT
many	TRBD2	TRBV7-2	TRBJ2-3	CASSLVASGTSTDTQYF	TGTGCCAGCAGCTTAGTGGCTAGCGGGACTAGCACAGATACGCAGTATTTT
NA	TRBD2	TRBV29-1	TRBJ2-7	CSAAKTVTAGELDEQYF	TGCAGCGCTGCCAAAACAGTAACGGCGGGAGAGTTGGACGAGCAGTACTTC
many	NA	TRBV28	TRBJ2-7	CASSLYHRDEYSYEQYF	TGTGCCAGCAGTTTGTACCACCGGGACGAATACTCCTACGAGCAGTACTTC
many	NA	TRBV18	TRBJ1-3	CASSPPGVNHRNTIYF	TGTGCCAGCTCACCACCGGGAGTAAATCATAGAAACACCATATATTTT
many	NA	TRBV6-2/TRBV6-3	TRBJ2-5	CASSHTTTGETQYF	TGTGCCAGCAGCCATACGACGACGGGGGAGACCCAGTACTTC
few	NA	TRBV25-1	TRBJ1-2	CASSDWGAGLYGYTF	TGTGCCAGCAGTGATTGGGGGGCCGGGCTCTATGGCTACACCTTC
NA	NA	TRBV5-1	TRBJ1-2	CASSLESGVGYGYTF	TGCGCCAGCAGCTTGGAATCAGGGGTCGGCTATGGCTACACCTTC
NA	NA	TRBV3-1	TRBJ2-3	CVPSRYPDTQYF	TGTGTCCCCAGCCGGTATCCAGATACGCAGTATTTT
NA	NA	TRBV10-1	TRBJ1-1	CASSGGEGNTEAFF	TGCGCCAGCAGTGGTGGGGAAGGGAACACTGAAGCTTTCTTT
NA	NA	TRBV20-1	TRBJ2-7	CSARGNSGRGTYEQYF	TGCAGTGCTAGGGGGAATTCGGGACGAGGGACCTACGAGCAGTACTTC
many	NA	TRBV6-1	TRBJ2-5	CASSLSGSQYF	TGTGCCAGCAGCTTATCAGGGTCCCAGTACTTC
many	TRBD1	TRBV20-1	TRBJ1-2	CSARPHIYRDSLSYGYTF	TGCAGTGCTAGACCCCACATCTATCGGGACAGCCTGTCCTATGGCTACACCTTC
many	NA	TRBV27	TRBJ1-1	CASRRDTRPEAFF	TGTGCCAGCAGACGGGACACTCGCCCTGAAGCTTTCTTT
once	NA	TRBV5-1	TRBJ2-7	CTSSIEGVEQYF	TGCACCAGCAGCATAGAGGGGGTCGAGCAGTACTTC
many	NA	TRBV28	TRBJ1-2	CASSLSPAYGYTF	TGTGCCAGCAGTTTATCCCCCGCCTATGGCTACACCTTC
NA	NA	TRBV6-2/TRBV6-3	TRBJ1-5	CASSLDRISNQPQHF	TGTGCCAGCAGCCTCGACAGGATAAGCAATCAGCCCCAGCATTTT
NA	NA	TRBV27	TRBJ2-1	CASSPGPPEYNEQFF	TGTGCCAGCAGTCCGGGACCTCCGGAGTACAATGAGCAGTTCTTC
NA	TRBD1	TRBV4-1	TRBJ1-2	CASSPGQGEVYGYTF	TGCGCCAGCAGCCCCGGACAGGGGGAAGTCTATGGCTACACCTTC
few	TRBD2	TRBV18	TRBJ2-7	CASSRLAGDEQYF	TGTGCCAGCTCACGACTAGCGGGAGACGAGCAGTACTTC
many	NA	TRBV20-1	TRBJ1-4	CSATYGYNEKLFF	TGCAGTGCTACTTACGGTTATAATGAAAAACTGTTTTTT
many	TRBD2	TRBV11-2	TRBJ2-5	CASSFELAEQETQYF	TGTGCCAGCAGCTTCGAACTAGCGGAGCAAGAGACCCAGTACTTC
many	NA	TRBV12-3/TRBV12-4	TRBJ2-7	CASSLGRSRYEQYF	TGTGCCAGCAGTTTGGGGCGGTCCCGCTACGAGCAGTACTTC
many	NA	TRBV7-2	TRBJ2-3	CASSLSGAATDTQYF	TGTGCCAGCAGCTTATCAGGGGCTGCGACAGATACGCAGTATTTT
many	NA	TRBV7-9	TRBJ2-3	CASSFKGGLIPDTQYF	TGTGCCAGCAGCTTCAAGGGTGGTCTAATCCCAGATACGCAGTATTTT
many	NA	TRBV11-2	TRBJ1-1	CASSSDVNPDETNTEAFF	TGTGCCAGCAGCTCAGACGTCAACCCGGACGAGACTAACACTGAAGCTTTCTTT
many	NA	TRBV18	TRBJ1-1	CASSPPLPINTEAFF	TGTGCCAGCTCACCACCGCTGCCGATCAACACTGAAGCTTTCTTT
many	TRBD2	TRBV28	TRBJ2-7	CASSLEAGGPYEQYF	TGTGCCAGCAGTTTGGAGGCGGGAGGTCCCTACGAGCAGTACTTC
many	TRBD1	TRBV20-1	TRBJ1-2	CSASQGGSLIGYTF	TGCAGTGCTAGTCAGGGGGGTTCCCTCATTGGCTACACCTTC
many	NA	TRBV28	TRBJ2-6	CASSPPSGANVLTF	TGTGCCAGCAGTCCCCCCTCTGGGGCCAACGTCCTGACTTTC
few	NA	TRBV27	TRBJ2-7	CASSSVAEDYEQYF	TGTGCCAGCAGTTCCGTGGCAGAGGACTACGAGCAGTACTTC
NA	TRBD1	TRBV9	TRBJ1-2	CASRAGTALLYGYTF	TGTGCCAGCAGGGCCGGGACAGCTCTTCTTTATGGCTACACCTTC
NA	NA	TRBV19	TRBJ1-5	CASSIDLGHGNQPQHF	TGTGCCAGTAGTATAGATTTAGGACACGGCAATCAGCCCCAGCATTTT
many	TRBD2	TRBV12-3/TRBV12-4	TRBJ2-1	CASSLGGLAGVHEQFF	TGTGCCAGCAGTTTGGGTGGACTAGCGGGAGTTCATGAGCAGTTCTTC
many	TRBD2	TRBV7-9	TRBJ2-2	CASSFAGVNTGELFF	TGTGCCAGCAGCTTTGCGGGAGTGAACACCGGGGAGCTGTTTTTT
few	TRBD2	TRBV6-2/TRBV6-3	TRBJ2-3	CASSGRLAGGSPDTQYF	TGTGCCAGCAGTGGACGACTAGCGGGAGGGTCGCCAGATACGCAGTATTTT
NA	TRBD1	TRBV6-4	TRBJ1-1	CASSDGQGASEAFF	TGTGCCAGCAGTGACGGCCAGGGGGCTTCTGAAGCTTTCTTT